This T cell receptor (beta chain) is drawn from a study of OX40 agonist ivuxolimab in advanced cancers. The wider study: Participants averaged about 60 years of age (range roughly 23 to 80) and were 82.7% male.

Study-wide results and caveats: Among expanded peripheral T cells, antigen specificity went undetermined.

As to this clone: No antigen is known for it.

Clones were sequenced by immunoSEQ multiplex PCR, and TCRdb holds only the in-frame ones, with some missing. Here the sample spans tens of thousands of clones, around four fifths being singletons. This CDR3 has 15 residues. V shed 0 bases and J shed 7 bases, with 13 bases lying between them. The V gene's germline CDR1 is LGHNA and CDR2 YSLEER. The chain links TRBV4-3 to TRBJ2-1; D remains ambiguous. This clonotype originated in an adult with an advanced solid tumor such as melanoma, head and neck, liver or kidney cancer. The sample in question was CD4+ or CD8+ T cells sorted from blood, obtained in a trial of the OX40 agonist ivuxolimab. The CDR3 protein is CASSQDRVNGNEQFF. The CDR3, as DNA: TGCGCCAGCAGCCAAGACCGGGTCAATGGTAATGAGCAGTTCTTC.